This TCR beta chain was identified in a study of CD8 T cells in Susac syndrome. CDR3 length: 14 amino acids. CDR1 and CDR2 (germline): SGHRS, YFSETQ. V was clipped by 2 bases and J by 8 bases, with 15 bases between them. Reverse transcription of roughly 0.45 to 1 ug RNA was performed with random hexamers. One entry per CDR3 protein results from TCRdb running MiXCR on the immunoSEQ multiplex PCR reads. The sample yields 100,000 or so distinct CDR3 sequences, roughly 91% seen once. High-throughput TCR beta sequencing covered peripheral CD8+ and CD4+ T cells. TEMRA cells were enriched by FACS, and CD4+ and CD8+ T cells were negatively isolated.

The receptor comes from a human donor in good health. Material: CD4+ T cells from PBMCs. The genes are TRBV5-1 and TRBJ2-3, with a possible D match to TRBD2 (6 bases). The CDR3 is CASSLGGIPPTQYF. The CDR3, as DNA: TGCGCCAGCAGCTTAGGCGGGATCCCCCCTACGCAGTATTTT.